This record looks at one T cell receptor beta chain sequence and its context. Its antigen is undetermined. The authors ran a second PCR of roughly 6 to 12 cycles using a sample-barcoded 5' primer and a J-beta primer mix. Researchers report that a template-switch adaptor with 12 random nucleotides tagged each cDNA molecule. TCRdb passed the 5' RACE reads through MiXCR, listing each CDR3 protein once. The sample holds hundreds of thousands of distinct CDR3 sequences, 55% to 75% seen once. The data were obtained in a study of blood T cells in healthy people across ages. Whole-study results and caveats: Higher diversity and more naive CD4+ cells were features of long-lived donors, compared to aged donors.

Per germline, CDR1 DFQATT and CDR2 SNEGSKA (reference sequence). The CDR3 runs to 15 residues. Germline trimming cut 5 bases from V and 2 bases from J; bases unmatched to any gene: 7. This sequence originates from a man under 40 in good health. The sample taken for sequencing was blood. The chain is built from TRBV20-1 and TRBJ2-3, with 10 nucleotides matching TRBD2. For the CDR3, the DNA is TGCAGTGCTGTACTAGCGGGACGGACCACAGATACGCAGTATTTT. Translating gives CSAVLAGRTTDTQYF.